This T cell receptor (beta chain) was captured by sequencing in a study of blood T cell repertoires in COVID-19. Study-wide background: Whether acute or convalescent, the COVID-19 samples came from the United States, Italy and Spain. T cells, B-cell-depleted T cells, or PBMCs provided the cDNA or gDNA that served as material.

In the original processing: Scientists estimated how many nucleated cells there were by amplifying reference gene primers. Method: immunoSEQ multiplex PCR; TCRdb's copy keeps in-frame clones and lacks some. V, J and clone size reflect that table, while D and trimming were determined from the DNA. The table records about 320,000 clones, over 75% of them present only once. The CDR3 is 16 amino acids. Sample: peripheral blood. The source is a human donor in a cohort sampled during active COVID-19. The chain is built from TRBV1 and TRBJ1-6; no DNA check was done on the table's D call, TRBD1. TRBV1 is marked as a pseudogene. CDR3 protein: CTSSQDRDTNNSPLHF. For the CDR3, the DNA is TGCACCAGCAGCCAAGATAGGGACACTAATAATTCACCCCTCCACTTT.